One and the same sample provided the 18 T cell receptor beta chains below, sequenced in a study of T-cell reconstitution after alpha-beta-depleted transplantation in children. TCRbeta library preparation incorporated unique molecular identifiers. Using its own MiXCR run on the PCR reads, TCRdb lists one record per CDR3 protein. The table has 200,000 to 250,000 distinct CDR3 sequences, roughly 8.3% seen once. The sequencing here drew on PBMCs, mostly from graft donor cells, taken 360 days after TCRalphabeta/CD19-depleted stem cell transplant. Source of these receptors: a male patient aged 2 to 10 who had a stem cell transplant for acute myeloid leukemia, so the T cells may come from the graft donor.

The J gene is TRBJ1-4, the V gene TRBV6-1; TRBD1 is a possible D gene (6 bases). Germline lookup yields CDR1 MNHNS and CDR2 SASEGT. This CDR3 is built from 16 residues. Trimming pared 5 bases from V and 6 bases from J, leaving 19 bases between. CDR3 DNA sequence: TGTGCCAGCAGTCGATCGGTTGGGGGCCGAGATGAAAAACTGTTTTTT. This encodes CASSRSVGGRDEKLFF.

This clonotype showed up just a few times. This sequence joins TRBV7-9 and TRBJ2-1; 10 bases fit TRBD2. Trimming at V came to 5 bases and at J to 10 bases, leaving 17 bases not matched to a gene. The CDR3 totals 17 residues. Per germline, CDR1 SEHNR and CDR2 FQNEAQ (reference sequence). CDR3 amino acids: CASSPTSGPPKRREQFF. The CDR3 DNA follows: TGTGCCAGCAGCCCGACTAGCGGGCCTCCAAAGCGAAGGGAGCAGTTCTTC.

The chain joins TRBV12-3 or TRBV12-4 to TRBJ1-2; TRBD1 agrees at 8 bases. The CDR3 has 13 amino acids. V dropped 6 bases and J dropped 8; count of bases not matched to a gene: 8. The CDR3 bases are TGTGCCAGCAGCCCCCGGACAGGGACAGGCTACACCTTC. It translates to CASSPRTGTGYTF.

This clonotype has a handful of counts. This chain's CDR3 is CASSYSGQGALPDQNTEAFF. The CDR3 nucleotides read TGTGCCAGCAGTTACAGTGGACAGGGGGCCTTGCCTGATCAGAACACTGAAGCTTTCTTT. The chain joins TRBV6-2 or TRBV6-3 to TRBJ1-1, with 11 bases lining up with TRBD1. The CDR3 extends over 20 amino acids. J lost 1 base, V lost 2 bases, and 15 bases had no gene match. Germline CDR1 MNHEY, CDR2 SVGEGT.

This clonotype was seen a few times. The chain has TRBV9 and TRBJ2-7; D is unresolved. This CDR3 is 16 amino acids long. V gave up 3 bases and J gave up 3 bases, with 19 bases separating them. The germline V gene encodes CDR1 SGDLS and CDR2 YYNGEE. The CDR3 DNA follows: TGTGCCAGCAGCGCCCTGGCGGTACCGAATCACTACGAGCAGTACTTC. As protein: CASSALAVPNHYEQYF.

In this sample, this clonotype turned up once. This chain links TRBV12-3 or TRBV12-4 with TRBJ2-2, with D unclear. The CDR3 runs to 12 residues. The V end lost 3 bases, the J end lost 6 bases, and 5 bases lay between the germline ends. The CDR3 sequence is CASSLPPGELFF. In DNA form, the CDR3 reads TGTGCCAGCAGTTTGCCGCCCGGGGAGCTGTTTTTT.

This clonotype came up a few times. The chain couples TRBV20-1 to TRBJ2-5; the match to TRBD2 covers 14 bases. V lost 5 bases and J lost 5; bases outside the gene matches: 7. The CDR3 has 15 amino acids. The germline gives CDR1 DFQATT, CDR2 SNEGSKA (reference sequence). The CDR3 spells CSASGTSGSGETQYF. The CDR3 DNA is TGCAGTGCTTCCGGGACTAGCGGGAGCGGGGAGACCCAGTACTTC.

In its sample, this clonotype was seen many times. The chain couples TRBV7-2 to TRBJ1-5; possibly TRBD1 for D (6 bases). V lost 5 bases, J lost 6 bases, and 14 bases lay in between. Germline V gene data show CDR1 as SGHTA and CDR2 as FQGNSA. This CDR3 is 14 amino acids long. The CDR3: CASSAGQSGQPQHF. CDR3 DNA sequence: TGTGCCAGCAGCGCAGGACAGTCGGGTCAGCCCCAGCATTTT.

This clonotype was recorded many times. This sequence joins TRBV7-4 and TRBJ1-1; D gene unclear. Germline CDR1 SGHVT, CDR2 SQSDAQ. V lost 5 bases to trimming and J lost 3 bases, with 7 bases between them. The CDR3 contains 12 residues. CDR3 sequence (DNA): TGTGCCAGCAGCCCCACCCACACTGAAGCTTTCTTT. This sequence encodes CASSPTHTEAFF.

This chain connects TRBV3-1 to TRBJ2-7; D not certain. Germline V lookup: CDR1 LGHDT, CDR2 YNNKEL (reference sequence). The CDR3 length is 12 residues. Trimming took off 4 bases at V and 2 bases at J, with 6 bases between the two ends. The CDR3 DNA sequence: TGTGCCAGCAGCCCAGGTACCTACGAGCAGTACTTC. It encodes CASSPGTYEQYF.

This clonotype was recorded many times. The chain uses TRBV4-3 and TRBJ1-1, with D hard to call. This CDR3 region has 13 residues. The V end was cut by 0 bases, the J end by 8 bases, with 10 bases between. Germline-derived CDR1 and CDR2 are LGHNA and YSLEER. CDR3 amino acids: CASSQDKRGEAFF. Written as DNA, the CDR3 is TGCGCCAGCAGCCAAGATAAAAGAGGCGAAGCTTTCTTT.

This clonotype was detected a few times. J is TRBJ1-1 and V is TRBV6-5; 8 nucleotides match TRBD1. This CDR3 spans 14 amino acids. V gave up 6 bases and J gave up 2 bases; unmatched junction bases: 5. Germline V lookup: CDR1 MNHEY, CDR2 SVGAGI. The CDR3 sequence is CASRQTGANTEAFF. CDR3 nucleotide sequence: TGTGCCAGCAGGCAGACAGGGGCAAACACTGAAGCTTTCTTT.

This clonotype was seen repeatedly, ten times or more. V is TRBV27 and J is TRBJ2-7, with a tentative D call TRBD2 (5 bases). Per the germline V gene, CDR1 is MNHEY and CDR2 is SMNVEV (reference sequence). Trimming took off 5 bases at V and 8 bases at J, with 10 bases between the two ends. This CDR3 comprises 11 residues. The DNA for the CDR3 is TGTGCCAGCAGTCTAGCCGGAAAGCAGTACTTC. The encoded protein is CASSLAGKQYF.

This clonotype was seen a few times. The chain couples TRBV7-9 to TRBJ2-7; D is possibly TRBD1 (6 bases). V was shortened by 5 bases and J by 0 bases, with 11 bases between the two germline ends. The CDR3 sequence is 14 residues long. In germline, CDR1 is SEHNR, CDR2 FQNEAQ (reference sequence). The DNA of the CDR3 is TGTGCCAGCAGCGCAACAGGGCTCTCCTACGAGCAGTACTTC. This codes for CASSATGLSYEQYF.

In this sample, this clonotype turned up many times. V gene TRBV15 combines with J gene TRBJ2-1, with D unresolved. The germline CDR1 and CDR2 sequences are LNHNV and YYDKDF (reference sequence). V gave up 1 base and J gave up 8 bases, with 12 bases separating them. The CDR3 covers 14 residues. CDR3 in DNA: TGTGCCACCAGCAGAGCTAGACGGGTGGATGAGCAGTTCTTC. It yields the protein CATSRARRVDEQFF.

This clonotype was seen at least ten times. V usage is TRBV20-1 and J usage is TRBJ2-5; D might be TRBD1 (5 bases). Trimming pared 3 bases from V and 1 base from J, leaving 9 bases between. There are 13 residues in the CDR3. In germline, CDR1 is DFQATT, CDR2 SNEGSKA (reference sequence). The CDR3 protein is CSASSGIQETQYF. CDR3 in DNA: TGCAGTGCTAGCTCAGGGATCCAAGAGACCCAGTACTTC.

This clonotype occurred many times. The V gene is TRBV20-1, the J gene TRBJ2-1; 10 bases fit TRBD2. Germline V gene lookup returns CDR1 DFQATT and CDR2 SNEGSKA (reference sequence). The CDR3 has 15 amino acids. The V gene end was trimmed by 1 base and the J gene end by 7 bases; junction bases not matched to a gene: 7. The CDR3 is CSARGSSGRRNEQFF. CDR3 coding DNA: TGCAGTGCTAGAGGTTCTAGCGGGAGACGGAATGAGCAGTTCTTC.

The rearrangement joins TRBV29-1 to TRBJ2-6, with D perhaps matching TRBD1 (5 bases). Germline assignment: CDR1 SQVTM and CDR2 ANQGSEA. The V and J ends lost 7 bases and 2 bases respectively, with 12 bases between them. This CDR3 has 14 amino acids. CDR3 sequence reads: CSAYLGPGANVLTF. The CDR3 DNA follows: TGCAGCGCTTACTTGGGGCCTGGGGCCAACGTCCTGACTTTC.